This T cell receptor (beta chain) came from a study of cytomegalovirus exposure and HLA in healthy donors. Per the germline V gene, CDR1 is SGHTA and CDR2 is FQGNSA. This CDR3 has 15 residues. With 5 bases clipped from V and 4 bases from J, the junction kept 9 bases outside the gene matches. With 60 Vbeta and 13 Jbeta primers, the PCR was carried out. Method: immunoSEQ multiplex PCR; TCRdb's copy keeps in-frame clones and lacks some. The sample lists over 150,000 clones, 77% occurring once. The rearrangement uses TRBV7-2 and TRBJ1-1, with 8 nucleotides matching TRBD1. Source material: PBMCs. The TCR sequence derives from a woman aged 40 to 55 in good health and CMV-seropositive. The CDR3 region is CASSPWTGMITEAFF. In DNA, the CDR3 is TGTGCCAGCAGCCCCTGGACAGGGATGATCACTGAAGCTTTCTTT.